This TCR beta chain was documented in a study of T cell responses to AZD1222 COVID-19 vaccine. Study-level points and caveats: Compared with day 0, the breadth and depth of the Spike-specific TCR repertoire rose significantly after two doses of AZD1222. Females outnumbered males among donors, who were mostly white British; clonal diversity was possibly underestimated.

Germline V gives CDR1 MNHNY, CDR2 SVGAGI (reference sequence). Trimming pared 2 bases from V and 3 bases from J, leaving 13 bases between. The CDR3 consists of 15 residues. This clone was observed a single time. Its antigen is still unknown. Here immunoSEQ multiplex PCR was the method, and the copy in TCRdb shows in-frame clones only, minus some. The sample lists around 140,000 clones; approximately 88% were seen once. Sequencing was performed on peripheral blood, taken 28 days after the second dose of the MenACWY control vaccine. The rearrangement links TRBV6-6 to TRBJ1-1, with D maybe TRBD1 (6 bases). The TCR sequence derives from an adult who received the MenACWY meningococcal vaccine as a control. The CDR3 DNA is TGTGCCAGCAGTTACCCTGACGGGGGCCACACTGAAGCTTTCTTT. Translating gives CASSYPDGGHTEAFF.